Shown below are 26 T cell receptor beta chains from a single sample sequenced in a study of T cell repertoires in cytomegalovirus infection. Using its own MiXCR run on the reads, TCRdb lists one record per CDR3 protein. The repertoire holds 160,000 or so distinct CDR3 sequences, over 15% seen once, with about 19% in the top ten. What was sequenced was CD8+ T cells from PBMCs. The receptor set was obtained from a human donor in good health (CMV status not recorded). Some clones in this sample may be carry-over from other donors' samples.

In its sample, this clonotype was seen once. The gene calls are TRBV6-1 and TRBJ1-1; tentative D call: TRBD1 (5 bases). In germline, CDR1 is MNHNS, CDR2 SASEGT. V dropped 8 bases and J dropped 2 bases, with 21 bases sitting between them. The CDR3 has 16 amino acids. The chain's CDR3 is CASPVRLLGGNTEAFF. In nucleotides, the CDR3 is TGTGCCAGCCCAGTCCGGCTCCTCGGGGGTAACACTGAAGCTTTCTTT.

This CDR3 reads CSVARGRANEKLFF. Here the CDR3 DNA reads TGCAGCGTTGCAAGAGGGAGGGCCAATGAAAAACTGTTTTTT. This chain links TRBV29-1 with TRBJ1-4; D unclear. Germline V lookup: CDR1 SQVTM, CDR2 ANQGSEA. The CDR3 has 14 amino acids. Trimming cost V 4 bases and J 5 bases, with 14 bases left between them.

J is TRBJ2-7 and V is TRBV12-3 or TRBV12-4; 8 nucleotides match TRBD2. Losses at the gene ends were 3 bases for V and 5 bases for J; bases not matched to a gene: 6. This CDR3 is 14 amino acids long. DNA of the CDR3: TGTGCCAGCAGTTTCGGTAGCGGGATAGACGAGCAGTACTTC. It specifies CASSFGSGIDEQYF.

This clonotype was counted a few times. The J gene is TRBJ2-1, the V gene TRBV12-3 or TRBV12-4, with D perhaps matching TRBD1 or TRBD2 (5 bases each). The CDR3 extends over 16 amino acids. The germline V and J ends were trimmed by 2 bases and 4 bases, with 15 bases remaining between them. The CDR3 is CASSLTHRGPYNEQFF. The CDR3 DNA is TGTGCCAGCAGTTTAACCCACCGGGGCCCTTACAATGAGCAGTTCTTC.

About this clonotype: It is likely a read error, because the conserved phenylalanine at the end of the CDR3 is missing. The rearrangement uses TRBV7-9 and TRBJ2-5; D is undetermined. The germline gives CDR1 SEHNR, CDR2 FQNEAQ (reference sequence). V shed 1 base and J shed 0 bases, with 15 bases lying between them. CDR3 length equals 17 residues. In nucleotides, the CDR3 is TGTGCCAGCAGCTTAGGGGATCGGACGTACTACCAAGAGACCCAGTACTTA. It specifies CASSLGDRTYYQETQYL.

This clonotype has more than one count but fewer than ten. The rearrangement joins TRBV6-1 to TRBJ2-7; no clear D gene. CDR1 MNHNS and CDR2 SASEGT come from the germline V gene. This CDR3 has 13 residues. Trimming took 5 bases from V and 7 from J, leaving 15 bases between them. The DNA for the CDR3 is TGTGCCAGCAGTAAGGACCTACGGTGGGAGCAGTACTTC. Protein: CASSKDLRWEQYF.

J is TRBJ2-7 and V is TRBV2; tentatively, D is TRBD1 (6 bases). V gave up 7 bases and J gave up 2 bases, with 18 bases separating them. The CDR3 spans 15 residues. CDR1 is SNHLY, CDR2 FYNNEI, per germline. DNA for the CDR3: TGTGCCAGCACTAATCCCGGGACATATCCCTACGAGCAGTACTTC. Protein: CASTNPGTYPYEQYF. Full variable domain (rest looked up from reference TRBV2 and TRBJ2-7): EPEVTQTPSHQVTQMGQEVILRCVPISNHLYFYWYRQILGQKVEFLVSFYNNEISEKSEIFDDQFSVERPDGSNFTLKIRSTKLEDSAMYFCASTNPGTYPYEQYFGPGTRLTVT.

CDR3 in DNA: TGTGCCAGCAGTCGGGACAGGGCTTTGACCTCTGGAAACACCATATATTTT. It codes for CASSRDRALTSGNTIYF. This chain uses TRBV28 with TRBJ1-3, with TRBD1 matching 9 bases. Germline V gives CDR1 MDHEN, CDR2 SYDVKM. Trimming removed 5 bases from V and 0 bases from J; junction bases left unmatched: 8. The CDR3 has 17 amino acids.

The chain employs TRBV5-1 and TRBJ2-5; 12 bases match TRBD2. V lost 3 bases to trimming and J lost 3 bases; unmatched junction nucleotides: 6. The CDR3 consists of 16 residues. Germline CDR1 and CDR2: SGHRS and YFSETQ. CDR3 loop: CASSWVLAGGEETQYF. As DNA, the CDR3 is TGCGCCAGCAGCTGGGTGCTAGCGGGAGGGGAAGAGACCCAGTACTTC.

This clonotype was counted only a few times. This chain links TRBV12-3 or TRBV12-4 with TRBJ1-2; 8 bases map to TRBD1. V dropped 9 bases and J dropped 1; count of bases not matched to a gene: 13. The CDR3 covers 16 residues. DNA for the CDR3: TGTGCCAGTTTTTCTATTGGGACAGGAGATAACTATGGCTACACCTTC. It codes for CASFSIGTGDNYGYTF.

CDR3 sequence reads: CASSSGLAGTGANVLTF. The CDR3 nucleotides are TGTGCCAGCAGCTCGGGACTAGCGGGGACTGGGGCCAACGTCCTGACTTTC. The V gene is TRBV7-2, the J gene TRBJ2-6; 13 positions match TRBD2. In germline, CDR1 is SGHTA, CDR2 FQGNSA. V lost 4 bases, J lost 2 bases, and 2 bases stayed unmatched. The CDR3 runs to 17 residues. The complete variable domain, with remaining parts taken from reference TRBV7-2 and TRBJ2-6, reads GAGVSQSPSNKVTEKGKDVELRCDPISGHTALYWYRQSLGQGLEFLIYFQGNSAPDKSGLPSDRFSAERTGGSVSTLTIQRTQQEDSAVYLCASSSGLAGTGANVLTFGAGSRLTVL.

There are a few counts of this clonotype. This sequence joins TRBV28 and TRBJ2-7; possibly TRBD1 for D (5 bases). The CDR3 is made up of 12 amino acids. V lost 3 bases and J 5 bases, leaving 8 bases between the germline ends. Germline assignment: CDR1 MDHEN and CDR2 SYDVKM. The CDR3 coding sequence is TGTGCCAGCAGTTTTTCAGGGAACGAGCAGTACTTC. Translation: CASSFSGNEQYF. Variable domain in full (rest from reference TRBV28 and TRBJ2-7): DVKVTQSSRYLVKRTGEKVFLECVQDMDHENMFWYRQDPGLGLRLIYFSYDVKMKEKGDIPEGYSVSREKKERFSLILESASTNQTSMYLCASSFSGNEQYFGPGTRLTVT.

CDR3 bases: TGTGCCAGCAGTCTGGACAGGGGTGGCTACACCTTC. Protein sequence: CASSLDRGGYTF. The chain carries TRBV12-3 or TRBV12-4 and TRBJ1-2; 9 bases are a match to TRBD1. V gave up 5 bases and J gave up 7 bases; unmatched junction bases: 2. CDR3 length equals 12 residues.

V is TRBV7-2 and J is TRBJ2-7; D is ambiguous. Trimming took off 4 bases at V and 7 bases at J, with 14 bases between the two ends. The length of the CDR3 is 13 residues. Germline loops: CDR1 SGHTA, CDR2 FQGNSA. Here the CDR3 reads CASSSFPDREQYF. The CDR3 region has the DNA TGTGCCAGCAGCTCCTTTCCGGACCGGGAGCAGTACTTC.

This rearrangement joins TRBV7-6 to TRBJ1-1, with unresolved D. The CDR3 loop spans 13 amino acids. The V end was cut by 5 bases, the J end by 0 bases, with 7 bases between. Germline V gene data show CDR1 as SGHVS and CDR2 as FNYEAQ. This CDR3 reads CASSIDMNTEAFF. Written as DNA, the CDR3 is TGTGCCAGCAGCATCGACATGAACACTGAAGCTTTCTTT.

The rearrangement links TRBV20-1 to TRBJ1-1; D gene ambiguous. Germline loops: CDR1 DFQATT, CDR2 SNEGSKA (reference sequence). The CDR3 has 14 residues. CDR3 sequence reads: CRPRLRVSGDMAFF. The CDR3 bases are TGCAGGCCCCGGCTGCGGGTGAGTGGAGATATGGCTTTCTTT.

This clonotype was detected only a few times. The V gene is TRBV29-1, the J gene TRBJ2-1, with D perhaps matching TRBD1 or TRBD2 (5 bases each). From germline, CDR1 is SQVTM and CDR2 ANQGSEA. Trimming pared 4 bases from V and 7 bases from J, leaving 14 bases between. This CDR3 contains 13 residues. CDR3 loop: CSVVGRESNEQFF. The CDR3 DNA reads as TGCAGCGTTGTTGGCAGGGAGTCGAATGAGCAGTTCTTC.

This clonotype was found many times. The chain employs TRBV12-3 or TRBV12-4 and TRBJ2-7; D remains ambiguous. The V end lost 2 bases, the J end lost 4 bases, and 6 bases lay between the germline ends. The CDR3 is 12 residues long. This chain's CDR3 is CASSLNLYEQYF. CDR3 in DNA: TGTGCCAGCAGTTTAAACTTGTACGAGCAGTACTTC.

This clonotype has just a few counts. The V and J genes are TRBV28 and TRBJ2-3; TRBD2 is a possible D gene (5 bases). In germline, CDR1 is MDHEN, CDR2 SYDVKM. V dropped 4 bases and J dropped 5 bases, with 16 bases sitting between them. CDR3 length equals 15 residues. CDR3 in DNA: TGTGCCAGCAGTTCCCCCAGAGGGCGCAGAGATACGCAGTATTTT. Its protein product is CASSSPRGRRDTQYF.

This chain connects TRBV10-3 to TRBJ2-2; weak D call: TRBD2 (5 bases). The CDR3 sequence is 12 residues long. V lost 5 bases and J 7 bases, leaving 8 bases between the germline ends. Germline CDR1 reads ENHRY; CDR2 reads SYGVKD. CDR3 DNA: TGTGCCATCAGTCGGGGAAACGGGGAGCTGTTTTTT. Translated, it gives CAISRGNGELFF.

The chain combines TRBV12-3 or TRBV12-4 with TRBJ2-6; maybe TRBD2 (5 bases). This CDR3 spans 15 amino acids. Trimming left V 5 bases short and J 0 bases short, with 8 bases between. CDR3 bases: TGTGCCAGCAGTCATAGCGTCTCTGGGGCCAACGTCCTGACTTTC. Amino acids: CASSHSVSGANVLTF.

The chain couples TRBV6-2 or TRBV6-3 to TRBJ2-1, with a tentative D call TRBD2 (6 bases). The length of the CDR3 is 14 residues. The V and J ends lost 6 bases and 6 bases respectively, with 15 bases between them. Per the germline V gene, CDR1 is MNHEY and CDR2 is SVGEGT. The CDR3 DNA sequence: TGTGCCAGCAGGGGGACGGGACTCGGCAATGAGCAGTTCTTC. It encodes CASRGTGLGNEQFF.

This clonotype has just a few counts. The CDR3 is CATRYSTGHTNTGELFF. As DNA, the CDR3 is TGTGCCACCCGATACTCGACAGGGCACACGAACACCGGGGAGCTGTTTTTT. This chain uses TRBV6-2 or TRBV6-3 with TRBJ2-2; the match to TRBD1 covers 7 bases. In germline, CDR1 is MNHEY, CDR2 SVGEGT. This CDR3 comprises 17 residues. Trimming took 10 bases from V and 0 from J; bases not matched to a gene: 14.

V and J are TRBV27 and TRBJ2-2; 7 bases are a match to TRBD1. Germline V gene lookup returns CDR1 MNHEY and CDR2 SMNVEV (reference sequence). Trimming at V came to 4 bases and at J to 4 bases, leaving 6 bases not matched to a gene. CDR3 length equals 15 residues. In DNA, the CDR3 is TGTGCCAGCAGTTCCCGACAGGGTGGCACCGGGGAGCTGTTTTTT. Protein sequence: CASSSRQGGTGELFF.

J is TRBJ2-1 and V is TRBV7-3; unclear D gene. The germline gives CDR1 SGHTA, CDR2 FQGTGA. Between the trimmed V and J ends, which lost 2 bases and 7 bases, there was a span of 12 bases. The CDR3 has 14 residues. This chain's CDR3 is CASSLRGNGNEQFF. DNA for the CDR3: TGTGCCAGCAGCTTACGCGGAAACGGGAATGAGCAGTTCTTC.

This clonotype came up a few times. The chain links TRBV25-1 to TRBJ2-7; D is uncertain. The CDR3 runs 13 residues. CDR1 and CDR2 (germline): MGHDK, SYGVNS. V was trimmed by 5 bases and J by 7 bases, leaving 15 bases between them. CDR3 sequence: CASSLAASREQYF. The CDR3 DNA sequence: TGTGCCAGCAGTCTTGCGGCCTCTCGGGAGCAGTACTTC.